Each of the 23 T cell receptor beta chains below was sequenced from the same sample in a study of glioma-infiltrating T cells after dendritic cell vaccination. Method: immunoSEQ multiplex PCR; TCRdb's copy keeps in-frame clones and lacks some. Of about 58,000 clones in the sample, about 80% were seen once. Time point here: after dendritic cell vaccination, including at tumor progression/relapse. Source: blood, taken after dendritic cell vaccination. These receptors all stem from a human donor with glioblastoma.

The chain is built from TRBV5-1 and TRBJ2-7, with 14 bases that match TRBD2. CDR3 length: 18 residues. The V segment lost 2 bases and the J segment 2 bases; nucleotides outside the gene matches: 9. Germline CDR1 and CDR2: SGHRS and YFSETQ. The CDR3 protein is CASSLTGTSGGPTYEQYF. The CDR3 bases are TGCGCCAGCAGCTTAACCGGGACTAGCGGGGGCCCTACCTACGAGCAGTACTTC.

In this sample, this clone turned up a few times. The V call is TRBV10-1, the J call TRBJ2-2; no reliable D call. Germline loops: CDR1 WNHNN, CDR2 SYGVQD (reference sequence). This CDR3 comprises 16 residues. Trimming shortened V by 0 bases and J by 4 bases, and 12 bases separated the two germline ends. CDR3: CASSESAAVGTGELFF. The DNA of the CDR3 is TGCGCCAGCAGTGAGTCGGCGGCGGTAGGCACCGGGGAGCTGTTTTTT.

The CDR3 DNA reads as TGTGCCAGCAGCTCGTCGGGAGAGACCCAGTACTTC. Translating it yields CASSSSGETQYF. The gene calls are TRBV7-8 and TRBJ2-5, with D unresolved. The CDR3 covers 12 residues. Germline assignment: CDR1 SGHVS and CDR2 FQNEAQ. V lost 4 bases and J 4 bases, leaving 7 bases between the germline ends.

V usage is TRBV11-3 and J usage is TRBJ2-5; maybe TRBD2 (5 bases). The CDR3 runs 13 residues. The germline CDR1 and CDR2 sequences are SGHNT and YENEEA. V was pared by 7 bases and J by 3 bases, with 12 bases between. In nucleotides, the CDR3 is TGTGCCAGCACCCCTCCCGGGGAAGAGACCCAGTACTTC. The encoded protein is CASTPPGEETQYF.

The chain joins TRBV7-8 to TRBJ1-3; no clear D gene. The CDR3 spans 15 residues. Germline CDR1 is SGHVS and CDR2 is FQNEAQ. V lost 5 bases and J lost 0, with 11 bases in between. CDR3 sequence: CASSPIAISGNTIYF. In DNA, the CDR3 is TGTGCCAGCAGCCCAATAGCTATCTCTGGAAACACCATATATTTT.

The V call is TRBV2, the J call TRBJ1-2; 10 bases fit TRBD1. V dropped 5 bases and J dropped 3; count of bases not matched to a gene: 3. This CDR3 region has 14 residues. Germline assignment: CDR1 SNHLY and CDR2 FYNNEI. The DNA for the CDR3 is TGTGCCAGCAGTAGGGGACAGGGGTACTATGGCTACACCTTC. This encodes CASSRGQGYYGYTF.

This sequence joins TRBV29-1 and TRBJ1-6; TRBD1 aligns across 8 bases. J was trimmed by 8 bases and V by 5 bases; bases with no gene match: 5. CDR1 and CDR2 from the germline V gene are SQVTM and ANQGSEA. The CDR3 consists of 13 residues. The CDR3 DNA follows: TGCAGCGTTTCAGGGGGCAGAGATTCACCCCTCCACTTT. Translating it yields CSVSGGRDSPLHF.

In this sample, this clone turned up a few times. This chain connects TRBV30 to TRBJ2-4, with D unresolved. The CDR3 is 12 amino acids. Trimming took off 7 bases at V and 4 bases at J, with 11 bases between the two ends. Germline lookup yields CDR1 GTSNPN and CDR2 SVGIG (reference sequence). In nucleotides, the CDR3 is TGTGCCTTTTACAAAGAAAAAAACATTCAGTACTTC. Protein product: CAFYKEKNIQYF.

The J gene is TRBJ1-1, the V gene TRBV9, with 7 bases fitting TRBD1. CDR1 SGDLS and CDR2 YYNGEE come from the germline V gene. There are 14 residues in the CDR3. Germline trimming cut 3 bases from V and 0 bases from J; bases unmatched to any gene: 2. CDR3 sequence: CASSGTGMNTEAFF. In nucleotides, the CDR3 is TGTGCCAGCAGCGGGACAGGTATGAACACTGAAGCTTTCTTT.

The gene calls are TRBV11-3 and TRBJ2-7; 9 positions match TRBD1. The CDR3 has 15 residues. V trimming: 0 bases; J trimming: 5 bases; junction bases outside the gene matches: 5. CDR1 and CDR2 (germline): SGHNT, YENEEA. The CDR3: CASSLEGTGSHEQYF. CDR3 DNA: TGTGCCAGCAGCTTAGAAGGGACAGGGTCCCACGAGCAGTACTTC.

This chain links TRBV6-6 with TRBJ1-2; D might be TRBD1 (5 bases). CDR3 size: 12 residues. V dropped 8 bases and J dropped 4 bases, with 11 bases sitting between them. Germline assignment: CDR1 MNHNY and CDR2 SVGAGI (reference sequence). The CDR3 DNA reads TGTGCCAGCCGGGGGACTACCTATGGCTACACCTTC. Protein: CASRGTTYGYTF.

V is TRBV30 and J is TRBJ1-1; possibly TRBD1 for D (6 bases). V shed 3 bases and J shed 9 bases, with 20 bases lying between them. The CDR3 extends over 14 amino acids. In germline, CDR1 is GTSNPN, CDR2 SVGIG (reference sequence). As DNA, the CDR3 is TGTGCCTGGAGGGCGAATAACAGGGAGTCGAAAGCTTTCTTT. Translation gives CAWRANNRESKAFF.

This clone was picked up one time. The J gene is TRBJ2-1, the V gene TRBV29-1; 11 bases match TRBD2. The CDR3 runs to 15 residues. Per the germline V gene, CDR1 is SQVTM and CDR2 is ANQGSEA. Losses at the gene ends were 7 bases for V and 3 bases for J; bases not matched to a gene: 8. CDR3 sequence (DNA): TGCAGCGCTTCGGGACTAGCGGACTTCTACAATGAGCAGTTCTTC. This encodes CSASGLADFYNEQFF.

This clone has a single count. The genes are TRBV7-9 and TRBJ1-2, with D perhaps matching TRBD1 (6 bases). Germline loops: CDR1 SEHNR, CDR2 FQNEAQ (reference sequence). Trimming removed 1 base from V and 6 bases from J, with 15 bases in between. CDR3 length: 15 residues. CDR3 nucleotide sequence: TGTGCCAGCAGCTTAGACAGGGTTCGCGGAGATGGCTACACCTTC. Its translation: CASSLDRVRGDGYTF. The full variable domain, in which reference TRBV7-9 and TRBJ1-2 provide the parts outside the CDR3, is DTGVSQNPRHKITKRGQNVTFRCDPISEHNRLYWYRQTLGQGPEFLTYFQNEAQLEKSRLLSDRFSAERPKGSFSTLEIQRTEQGDSAMYLCASSLDRVRGDGYTFGSGTRLTVV.

J is TRBJ1-2 and V is TRBV4-2; TRBD1 might be the D (5 bases). The germline V gene encodes CDR1 LGHNA and CDR2 YNFKEQ. Trimming took off 0 bases at V and 6 bases at J, with 14 bases between the two ends. The CDR3 contains 15 residues. CDR3 sequence (DNA): TGTGCCAGCAGCCAAGACCGCGGGACGGCGGATGGCTACACCTTC. The encoded protein is CASSQDRGTADGYTF.

This chain links TRBV11-2 with TRBJ2-7, with 8 positions matching TRBD1. Germline lookup yields CDR1 SGHAT and CDR2 FQNNGV. V lost 5 bases to trimming and J lost 1 base; unmatched junction nucleotides: 4. This CDR3 region has 14 residues. DNA for the CDR3: TGTGCCAGCAGCGCCCAGGGGGCTTCCTACGAGCAGTACTTC. Translating it yields CASSAQGASYEQYF.

The chain employs TRBV18 and TRBJ1-2; no firm D call. The CDR3 has 14 amino acids. V was shortened by 2 bases and J by 4 bases, with 11 bases between the two germline ends. Germline V gives CDR1 KGHSH, CDR2 LQKENI. In nucleotides, the CDR3 is TGTGCCAGCTCACCATCCCAGGAAATCTATGGCTACACCTTC. Translated: CASSPSQEIYGYTF.

The genes are TRBV11-2 and TRBJ2-3; 13 bases line up with TRBD2. From germline, CDR1 is SGHAT and CDR2 FQNNGV. The CDR3 contains 16 residues. V was clipped by 5 bases and J by 9 bases; unmatched bases: 11. For the CDR3, the DNA is TGTGCCAGCAGCCTCCGGACACTAGCGGGGGGGAAGACGCAGTATTTT. This translates into CASSLRTLAGGKTQYF.

The sample holds one count of this clone. V usage is TRBV20-1 and J usage is TRBJ1-2; no clear D. In germline, CDR1 is DFQATT, CDR2 SNEGSKA (reference sequence). The length of the CDR3 is 11 residues. V shed 3 bases and J shed 6 bases, with 8 bases lying between them. The CDR3 DNA is TGCAGTGCTAGCCGCCGGGATGGCTACACCTTC. It specifies CSASRRDGYTF.

The rearrangement joins TRBV5-4 to TRBJ2-7, with TRBD1 matching over 10 bases. In germline, CDR1 is SGHNT, CDR2 YYREEE (reference sequence). The length of the CDR3 is 15 residues. V trimming: 4 bases; J trimming: 4 bases; junction bases outside the gene matches: 8. CDR3 sequence reads: CASSTPGQGQYEQYF. CDR3 DNA sequence: TGTGCCAGCAGCACGCCGGGACAGGGGCAGTACGAGCAGTACTTC.

This clone has only one observation. The J gene is TRBJ1-1, the V gene TRBV6-6, with D unclear. CDR3 length: 12 residues. Trimming stripped 7 bases from V and 4 bases from J, with 10 bases between. In germline, CDR1 is MNHNY, CDR2 SVGAGI (reference sequence). The DNA for the CDR3 is TGTGCCAGCACCCCAAAGCCCACTGAAGCTTTCTTT. It translates to CASTPKPTEAFF.

This clone has a single count. The chain couples TRBV9 to TRBJ2-3; TRBD2 matches 7 bases. The germline V gene has CDR1 SGDLS and CDR2 YYNGEE. V dropped 4 bases and J dropped 6; count of bases not matched to a gene: 11. The CDR3 extends over 15 amino acids. The CDR3 sequence: CASSPNGGILDTQYF. The CDR3 DNA reads TGTGCCAGCAGCCCCAACGGGGGGATCCTCGATACGCAGTATTTT. Based on the CDR3 plus reference TRBV9 and TRBJ2-3, the full variable domain is DSGVTQTPKHLITATGQRVTLRCSPRSGDLSVYWYQQSLDQGLQFLIQYYNGEERAKGNILERFSAQQFPDLHSELNLSSLELGDSALYFCASSPNGGILDTQYFGPGTRLTVL.

This chain links TRBV7-3 with TRBJ1-3, with 7 bases matching TRBD1. The CDR3 is made up of 15 amino acids. Germline V gene sequence: CDR1 SGHTA, CDR2 FQGTGA. The V segment lost 2 bases and the J segment 4 bases; nucleotides outside the gene matches: 5. CDR3 DNA sequence: TGTGCCAGCAGCTTATCACCGGGACAGGGAAACACCATATATTTT. It is translated as CASSLSPGQGNTIYF.